The following is a TCR beta chain sequence with its context. This entry is derived from a study of control samples from healthy donors and cancer patients. With 1 base clipped from V and 4 bases from J, the junction kept 4 bases outside the gene matches. The CDR3 has 15 amino acids. The germline V gene encodes CDR1 SGHVS and CDR2 FNYEAQ. TCRdb's table, derived via immunoSEQ multiplex PCR, lists solely in-frame clones and lacks some. Of fewer than 70,000 clones in the sample, about 95% were seen once. V and J are TRBV7-6 and TRBJ2-1; TRBD2 matches at 7 bases. The TCR comes from a man aged 25 to 40 in good health. Sequenced sample: blood. The CDR3, as DNA: TGTGCCAGCAGCTTAGGTGCGGGGGTATACAATGAGCAGTTCTTC. Amino acid sequence: CASSLGAGVYNEQFF.